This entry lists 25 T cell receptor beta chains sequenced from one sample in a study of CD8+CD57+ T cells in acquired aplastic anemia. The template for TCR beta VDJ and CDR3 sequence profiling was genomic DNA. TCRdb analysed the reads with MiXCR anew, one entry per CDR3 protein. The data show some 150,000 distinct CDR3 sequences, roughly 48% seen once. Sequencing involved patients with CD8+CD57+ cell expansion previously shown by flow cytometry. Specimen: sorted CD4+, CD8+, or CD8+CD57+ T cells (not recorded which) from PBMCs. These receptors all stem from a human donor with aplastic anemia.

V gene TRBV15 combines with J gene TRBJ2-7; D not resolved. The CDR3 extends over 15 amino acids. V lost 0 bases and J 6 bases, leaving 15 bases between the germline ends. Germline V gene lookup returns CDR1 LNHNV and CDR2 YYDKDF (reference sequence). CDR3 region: CATSREFRKRREQYF. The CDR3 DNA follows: TGTGCCACCAGCAGAGAGTTCAGGAAACGGCGCGAGCAGTACTTC.

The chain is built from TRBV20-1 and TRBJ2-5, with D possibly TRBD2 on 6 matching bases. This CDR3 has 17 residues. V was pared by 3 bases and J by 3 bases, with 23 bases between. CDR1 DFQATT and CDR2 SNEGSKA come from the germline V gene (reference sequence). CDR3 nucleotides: TGCAGTGCTAGTGGGGTCAGCGGGTGGGGTTCGGAAGAGACCCAGTACTTC. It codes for CSASGVSGWGSEETQYF.

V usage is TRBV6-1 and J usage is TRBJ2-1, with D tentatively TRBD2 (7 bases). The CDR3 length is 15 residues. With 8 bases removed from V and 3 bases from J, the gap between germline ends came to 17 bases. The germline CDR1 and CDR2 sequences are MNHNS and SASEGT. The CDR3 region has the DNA TGTGCCAGCGGAGGGGGGGGGCCAAGCTACAATGAGCAGTTCTTC. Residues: CASGGGGPSYNEQFF.

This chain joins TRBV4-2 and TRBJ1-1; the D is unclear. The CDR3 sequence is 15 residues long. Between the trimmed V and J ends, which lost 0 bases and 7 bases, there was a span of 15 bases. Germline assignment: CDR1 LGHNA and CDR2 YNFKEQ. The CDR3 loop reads CASSQDAGSHFEAFF. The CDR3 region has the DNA TGTGCCAGCAGCCAAGATGCCGGCAGCCACTTTGAAGCTTTCTTT.

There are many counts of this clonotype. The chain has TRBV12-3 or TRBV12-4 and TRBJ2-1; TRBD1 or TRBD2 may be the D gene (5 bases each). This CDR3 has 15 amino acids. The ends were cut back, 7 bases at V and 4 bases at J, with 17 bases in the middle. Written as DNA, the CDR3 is TGTGCCAGCACCATGACGAGGGGCAGGTACAATGAGCAGTTCTTC. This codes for CASTMTRGRYNEQFF.

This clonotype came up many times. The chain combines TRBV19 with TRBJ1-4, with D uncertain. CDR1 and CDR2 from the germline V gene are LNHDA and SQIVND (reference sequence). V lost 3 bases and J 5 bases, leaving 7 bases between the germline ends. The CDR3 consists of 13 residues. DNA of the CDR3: TGTGCCAGTAGTATTTCCAGAAATGAAAAACTGTTTTTT. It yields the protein CASSISRNEKLFF.

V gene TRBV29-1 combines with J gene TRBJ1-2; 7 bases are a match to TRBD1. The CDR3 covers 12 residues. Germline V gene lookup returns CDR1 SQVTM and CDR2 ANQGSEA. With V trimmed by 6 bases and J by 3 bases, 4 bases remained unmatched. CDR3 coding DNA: TGCAGCGTACGGACAGGCGACTATGGCTACACCTTC. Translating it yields CSVRTGDYGYTF.

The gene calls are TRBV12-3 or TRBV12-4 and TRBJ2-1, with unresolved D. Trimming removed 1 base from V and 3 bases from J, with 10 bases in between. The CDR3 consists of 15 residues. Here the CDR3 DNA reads TGTGCCAGCAGTTTAGGGGGATCACTCTACAATGAGCAGTTCTTC. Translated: CASSLGGSLYNEQFF.

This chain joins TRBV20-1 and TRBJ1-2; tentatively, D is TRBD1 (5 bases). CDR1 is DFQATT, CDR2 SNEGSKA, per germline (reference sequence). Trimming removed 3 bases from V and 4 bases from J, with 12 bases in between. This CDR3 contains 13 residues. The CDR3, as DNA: TGCAGTGCTAGTTTACGGGGGATCTATGGCTACACCTTC. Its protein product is CSASLRGIYGYTF.

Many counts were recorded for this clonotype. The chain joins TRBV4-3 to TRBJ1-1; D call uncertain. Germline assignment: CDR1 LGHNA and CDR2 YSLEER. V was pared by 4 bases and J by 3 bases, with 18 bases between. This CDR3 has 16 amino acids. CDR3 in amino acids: CASSPAKPNGDTEAFF. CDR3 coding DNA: TGCGCCAGCAGCCCAGCAAAGCCCAACGGTGACACTGAAGCTTTCTTT.

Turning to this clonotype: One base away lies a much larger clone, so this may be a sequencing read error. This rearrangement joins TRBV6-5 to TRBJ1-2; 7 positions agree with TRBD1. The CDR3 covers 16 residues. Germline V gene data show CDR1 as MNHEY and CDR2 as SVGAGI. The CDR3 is CAISYIGQAAKVGYTF. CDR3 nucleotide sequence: TGTGCCATCAGTTACATCGGACAGGCAGCAAAGGTCGGCTACACCTTC.

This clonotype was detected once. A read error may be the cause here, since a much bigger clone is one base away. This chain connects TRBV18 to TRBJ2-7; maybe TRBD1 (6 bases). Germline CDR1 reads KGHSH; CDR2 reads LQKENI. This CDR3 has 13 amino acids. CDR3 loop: CASSPDSHYGQYF. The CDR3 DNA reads TGTGCCAGCTCACCGGACAGCCACTACGGGCAGTACTTC.

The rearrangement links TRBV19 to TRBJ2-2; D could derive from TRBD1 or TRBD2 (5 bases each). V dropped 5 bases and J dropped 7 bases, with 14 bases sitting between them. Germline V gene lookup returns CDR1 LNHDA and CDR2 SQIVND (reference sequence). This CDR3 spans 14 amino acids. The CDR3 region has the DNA TGTGCCAGTAGTCCCCAGGGAGAGGTCGGGGAGCTGTTTTTT. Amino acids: CASSPQGEVGELFF.

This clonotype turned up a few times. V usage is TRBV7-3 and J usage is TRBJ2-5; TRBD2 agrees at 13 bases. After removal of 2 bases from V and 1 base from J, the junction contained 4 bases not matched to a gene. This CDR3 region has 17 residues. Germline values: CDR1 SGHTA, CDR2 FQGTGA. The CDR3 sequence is CASSLFTSGGGQETQYF. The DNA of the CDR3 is TGTGCCAGCAGCTTATTCACTAGCGGGGGGGGCCAAGAGACCCAGTACTTC.

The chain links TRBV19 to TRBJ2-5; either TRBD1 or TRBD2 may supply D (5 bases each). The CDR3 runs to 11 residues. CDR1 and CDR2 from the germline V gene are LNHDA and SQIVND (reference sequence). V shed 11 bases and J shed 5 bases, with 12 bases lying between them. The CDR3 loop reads CAVRGGETQYF. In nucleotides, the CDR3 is TGTGCCGTCCGGGGCGGGGAGACCCAGTACTTC.

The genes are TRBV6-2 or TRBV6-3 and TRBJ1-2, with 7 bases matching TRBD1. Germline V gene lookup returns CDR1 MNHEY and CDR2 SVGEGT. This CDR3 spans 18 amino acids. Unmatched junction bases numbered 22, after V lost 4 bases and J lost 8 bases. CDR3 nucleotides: TGTGCCAGCAGTTTCAGACCCTTACTTACAGGGGTATTAGGGGGCTACACCTTC. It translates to CASSFRPLLTGVLGGYTF.

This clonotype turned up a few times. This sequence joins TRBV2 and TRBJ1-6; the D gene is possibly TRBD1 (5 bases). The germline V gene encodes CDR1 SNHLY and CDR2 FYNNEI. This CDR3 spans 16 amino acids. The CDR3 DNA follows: TGTGCTAGACAACCAGGGTCGGCGGGCTATAATTCACCCCTCCACTTT. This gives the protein CARQPGSAGYNSPLHF.

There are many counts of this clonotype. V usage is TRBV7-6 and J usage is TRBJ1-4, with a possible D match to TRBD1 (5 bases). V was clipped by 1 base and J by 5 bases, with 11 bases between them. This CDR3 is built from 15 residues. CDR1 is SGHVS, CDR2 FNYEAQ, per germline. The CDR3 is CASSLEAGSNEKLFF. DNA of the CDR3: TGTGCCAGCAGCTTAGAAGCAGGGTCCAATGAAAAACTGTTTTTT.

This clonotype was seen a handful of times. CDR3 amino acids: CASSGPGTPSYEQYF. Here the CDR3 DNA reads TGTGCCAGCAGTGGTCCCGGGACACCTTCCTACGAGCAGTACTTC. The chain couples TRBV27 to TRBJ2-7, with TRBD1 as a possible D gene (6 bases). Trimming shortened V by 5 bases and J by 1 base, and 15 bases separated the two germline ends. CDR3 length: 15 residues. Germline CDR1 is MNHEY and CDR2 is SMNVEV (reference sequence).

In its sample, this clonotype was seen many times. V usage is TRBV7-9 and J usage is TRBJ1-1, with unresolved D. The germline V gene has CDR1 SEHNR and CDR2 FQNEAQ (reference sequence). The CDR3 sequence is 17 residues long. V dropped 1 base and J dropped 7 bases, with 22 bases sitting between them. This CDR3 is CASSLVGSPRPTGEAFF. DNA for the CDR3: TGTGCCAGCAGCTTAGTGGGGTCCCCACGGCCGACCGGTGAAGCTTTCTTT. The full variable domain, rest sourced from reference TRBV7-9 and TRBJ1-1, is DTGVSQNPRHKITKRGQNVTFRCDPISEHNRLYWYRQTLGQGPEFLTYFQNEAQLEKSRLLSDRFSAERPKGSFSTLEIQRTEQGDSAMYLCASSLVGSPRPTGEAFFGQGTRLTVV.

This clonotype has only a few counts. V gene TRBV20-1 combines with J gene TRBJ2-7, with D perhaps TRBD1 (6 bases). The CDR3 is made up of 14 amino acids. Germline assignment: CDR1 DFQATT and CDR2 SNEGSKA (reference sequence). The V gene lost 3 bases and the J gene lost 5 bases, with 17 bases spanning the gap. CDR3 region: CSASSYRETDEQYF. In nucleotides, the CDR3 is TGCAGTGCTAGTAGTTACAGGGAGACGGACGAGCAGTACTTC.

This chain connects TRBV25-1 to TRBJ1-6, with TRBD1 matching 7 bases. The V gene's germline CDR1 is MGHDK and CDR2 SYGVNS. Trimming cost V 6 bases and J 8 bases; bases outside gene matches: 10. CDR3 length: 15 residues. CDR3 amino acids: CASSPTGQLDSPLHF. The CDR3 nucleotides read TGTGCCAGCAGCCCGACAGGGCAACTCGATTCACCCCTCCACTTT.

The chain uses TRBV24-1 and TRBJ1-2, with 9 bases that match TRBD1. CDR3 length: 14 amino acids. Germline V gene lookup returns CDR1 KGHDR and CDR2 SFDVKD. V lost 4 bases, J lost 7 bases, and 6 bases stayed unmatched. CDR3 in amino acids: CATSDSGTGPGYTF. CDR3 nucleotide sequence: TGTGCCACCAGTGACTCGGGGACAGGGCCTGGCTACACCTTC.

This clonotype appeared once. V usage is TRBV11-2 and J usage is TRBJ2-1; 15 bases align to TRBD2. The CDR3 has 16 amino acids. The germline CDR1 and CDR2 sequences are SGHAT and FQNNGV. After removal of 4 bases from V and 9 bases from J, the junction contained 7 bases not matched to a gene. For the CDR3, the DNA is TGTGCCAGCAGCTCCTACCAGGGACTAGCGGGGGGTGAGCAGTTCTTC. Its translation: CASSSYQGLAGGEQFF.

CDR3 nucleotides: TGTGCCAGCAGCGGACTAGCGGGAGGTCTTGGGGCCAACGTCCTGACTTTC. Protein sequence: CASSGLAGGLGANVLTF. The V gene is TRBV14, the J gene TRBJ2-6, with 14 bases matching TRBD2. The germline V gene encodes CDR1 SGHDN and CDR2 FVKESK. Losses at the gene ends were 5 bases for V and 3 bases for J; bases not matched to a gene: 3. The CDR3 has 17 residues.